This T cell receptor (beta chain) was retrieved from a study of post-analysis software for immune sequencing data. In the study overall: Relapsing-remitting, secondary progressive and progressive-relapsing forms made up the multiple sclerosis disease courses. Findings and limits, study-wide: When the samples were clustered directly with F measure, those that had been prepared in the same batch showed strong co-clustering. Roughly 5 TRBV segments (TRBV5-6, TRBV5-1 and TRBV20-1 among them) occurred more frequently in patients than in controls. Controls showed significantly higher normalized Chao1 diversity than did multiple sclerosis patients.

Each TCR beta cDNA library carried unique molecular identifiers. There were about 0.95 to 11 million T cells, and 510,000 or so cDNA molecules came from them. MiXCR, run by TCRdb on the PCR reads, gives a single entry per CDR3 protein. The sample shows hundreds of thousands of distinct CDR3 sequences, about a third of them seen only once. Points on this clonotype: The antigen remains unidentified.

CDR3 length: 12 amino acids. CDR1 is SNHLY and CDR2 is FYNNEI in the germline V gene. V was cut by 11 bases and J by 7 bases, with 16 bases left in between. The V gene is TRBV2, the J gene TRBJ2-3; tentatively, D is TRBD2 (5 bases). The sequencing sample was made of blood. The sequence derives from a girl between 5 and 17 years old with multiple sclerosis. The CDR3 protein is CAGSDLTYTQYF. Written as DNA, the CDR3 is TGTGCCGGCTCGGACTTGACATATACGCAGTATTTT.